Below, 30 T cell receptor beta chains from the same sample are listed, as sequenced in a study of shared clonotypes between healthy human individuals (TCRdb year 2020). The library relied on the immunoSEQ multiplex PCR assay. TCRdb limited this immuneACCESS table to in-frame rearrangements with V and J called. A share of clones is missing; checked studies link under half to unresolved V genes, and the rest is unexplained. For this sample the table gives approximately 460,000 clones, of which about 74% were detected only once. In total, the top ten clones hold around 13% of the sample. Sequenced: PBMCs. These receptors were collected from a middle-aged woman in good health. Some clones in this sample may be carry-over from other donors' samples.

Points on this clone: Germline and junction disagree at one end, which may indicate a read error. The rearrangement uses TRBV9 and TRBJ2-1, with D possibly TRBD2 on 6 matching bases. The germline V gene encodes CDR1 SGDLS and CDR2 YYNGEE. CDR3 size: 15 residues. CDR3 in amino acids: CASSVEGATYDEQFF. The CDR3 bases are TGTGCCAGCAGCGTGGAGGGAGCTACCTACGATGAGCAGTTCTTC.

This clone has only a few counts. Different DNA sequences within this sample yield the same CDR3. This chain uses TRBV6-6 with TRBJ2-3; a possible D gene is TRBD2 (5 bases). Germline values: CDR1 MNHNY, CDR2 SVGAGI (reference sequence). With 3 bases removed from V and 3 bases from J, the gap between germline ends came to 7 bases. CDR3 length: 13 residues. CDR3 sequence: CASSYSETDTQYF. In DNA, the CDR3 is TGTGCCAGCAGTTATAGCGAGACAGATACGCAGTATTTT.

This clone has only one observation. A much bigger clone sits one base away, suggesting this may be a read error. V gene TRBV4-3 combines with J gene TRBJ2-1; 12 bases match TRBD2. The CDR3 extends over 21 amino acids. With 0 bases clipped from V and 2 bases from J, the junction kept 14 bases outside the gene matches. CDR1 LGHNA and CDR2 YSLEER come from the germline V gene. The CDR3 spells CASSQEDIPSGRVSTYNEQFF. DNA for the CDR3: TGCGCCAGCAGCCAAGAAGATATCCCTAGCGGGAGGGTGAGCACCTACAATGAGCAGTTCTTC.

About this clone itself: This sequence is one base from a far larger clone and is likely a read error. Other DNA sequences in the same sample also yield this CDR3. V is TRBV29-1 and J is TRBJ2-5, with 7 positions matching TRBD1. The J call may be in error: the DNA end matches TRBJ2-7 better. Germline-derived CDR1 and CDR2 are SQVTM and ANQGSEA. The CDR3 totals 14 residues. The CDR3 spells CSALRGTALDEQYF. For the CDR3, the DNA is TGCAGTGCCCTGAGGGGGACAGCCTTGGACGAGCAGTACTTC.

The chain employs TRBV6-4 and TRBJ2-1, with 7 bases aligning to TRBD2. The CDR3 loop spans 14 amino acids. Germline loops: CDR1 MRHNA, CDR2 SNTAGT. V lost 4 bases, J lost 8 bases, and 8 bases stayed unmatched. CDR3 region: CASSGGLAADEQFF. The CDR3 nucleotides read TGTGCCAGCAGTGGAGGGCTAGCGGCCGATGAGCAGTTCTTC.

This clone was detected many times. The chain employs TRBV29-1 and TRBJ2-7; 12 bases are a match to TRBD1. The germline V gene has CDR1 SQVTM and CDR2 ANQGSEA. Unmatched junction bases numbered 13, after V lost 3 bases and J lost 4 bases. The CDR3 sequence is 17 residues long. The CDR3 DNA is TGCAGCGTTGAGGAGGGGGCCCCGGGACAGGGGGCGTACGAGCAGTACTTC. This translates into CSVEEGAPGQGAYEQYF.

The J gene is TRBJ2-3, the V gene TRBV9; D possibly corresponds to TRBD2 (7 bases). V gave up 0 bases and J gave up 4 bases, with 12 bases separating them. Germline-derived CDR1 and CDR2 are SGDLS and YYNGEE. CDR3 length: 15 amino acids. In DNA, the CDR3 is TGTGCCAGCAGCGTAGAGTGGGGGGGGCCAGATACGCAGTATTTT. Translating it yields CASSVEWGGPDTQYF.

The CDR3 loop is CASSPGQFF. CDR3 DNA sequence: TGTGCCAGCTCACCAGGGCAGTTCTTC. The gene calls are TRBV18 and TRBJ2-1; D unresolved. Trimming left V 2 bases short and J 12 bases short, with 2 bases between. The germline CDR1 and CDR2 sequences are KGHSH and LQKENI. CDR3 size: 9 residues.

This clone has ten or more counts. The chain employs TRBV7-2 and TRBJ1-2; 9 bases map to TRBD1. Trimming cost V 5 bases and J 0 bases; bases outside gene matches: 16. Germline V gene sequence: CDR1 SGHTA, CDR2 FQGNSA. The CDR3 is 19 amino acids. The CDR3 is CASSRTGGGLTPANYGYTF. The CDR3 coding sequence is TGTGCCAGCAGCAGAACAGGGGGCGGCTTAACCCCTGCTAACTATGGCTACACCTTC.

With regard to this clone: This is likely an artifact of a read error, given a far larger clone one base away. Other nucleotide sequences from this sample produce the same CDR3. The chain has TRBV30 and TRBJ2-5; the D gene is possibly TRBD1 (5 bases). This CDR3 contains 13 residues. Trimming removed 4 bases at V and 2 bases at J, with 11 bases between. Germline CDR1 is GTSNPN and CDR2 is SVGIG (reference sequence). CDR3 nucleotide sequence: TGTGCCTGGATGGGGCAGGAGCAAGAGACCCAGTACTTC. Amino acids: CAWMGQEQETQYF.

This chain links TRBV11-2 with TRBJ2-2; weak D call: TRBD1 (6 bases). The V gene's germline CDR1 is SGHAT and CDR2 FQNNGV. This CDR3 is 18 amino acids long. Trimming cost V 1 base and J 4 bases, with 19 bases left between them. This CDR3 is CASSLGIGWGRGTGELFF. The CDR3 DNA reads TGTGCCAGCAGCTTAGGAATAGGGTGGGGCAGGGGCACCGGGGAGCTGTTTTTT.

Comment on this clone: The junction and the germline gene differ at one end; a read error may be behind it. The CDR3 DNA is TGTGCCATCAGTGAGTCGGCAGACACGCAGTATTTT. This sequence encodes CAISESADTQYF. The chain combines TRBV10-3 with TRBJ2-3; no clear D. The germline gives CDR1 ENHRY, CDR2 SYGVKD. CDR3 length: 12 residues.

The chain combines TRBV6-1 with TRBJ1-2, with 7 bases lining up with TRBD1. CDR1 and CDR2 from the germline V gene are MNHNS and SASEGT. The CDR3 extends over 13 amino acids. Trimming at V came to 4 bases and at J to 8 bases, leaving 7 bases not matched to a gene. The CDR3 bases are TGTGCCAGCAGTGCCGAGACAGGGATCGGCTACACCTTC. Residues: CASSAETGIGYTF.

The chain joins TRBV28 to TRBJ1-1; maybe TRBD1 (6 bases). Germline V gives CDR1 MDHEN, CDR2 SYDVKM. The CDR3 length is 12 residues. V lost 4 bases to trimming and J lost 10 bases, with 13 bases between them. The chain's CDR3 is CASSSYRVAAFF. The DNA of the CDR3 is TGTGCCAGCAGTTCGTACAGGGTTGCAGCTTTCTTT.

As concerns this clone: A far bigger clonotype differs at one base, so this is likely a read error. Other DNA sequences of this sample code for an identical CDR3. The gene calls are TRBV30 and TRBJ1-3; D is perhaps TRBD1 (6 bases). The CDR3 runs to 15 residues. Germline lookup yields CDR1 GTSNPN and CDR2 SVGIG (reference sequence). CDR3 nucleotides: TGTGCCTGGAGTCCAGGGGCTAAGGTCGGAAACACCATATACTTT. It translates to CAWSPGAKVGNTIYF.

This chain joins TRBV10-1 and TRBJ2-2, with D possibly being TRBD1 (6 bases). Trimming pared 5 bases from V and 4 bases from J, leaving 11 bases between. CDR3 length: 14 amino acids. Germline loops: CDR1 WNHNN, CDR2 SYGVQD (reference sequence). CDR3: CASSPDRSTGELFF. The CDR3, as DNA: TGCGCCAGCAGTCCTGACAGGTCCACCGGGGAGCTGTTTTTT.

The rearrangement uses TRBV18 and TRBJ2-2; 9 nucleotides align to TRBD2. V was clipped by 4 bases and J by 6 bases; unmatched bases: 9. From germline, CDR1 is KGHSH and CDR2 LQKENI. The CDR3 has 16 amino acids. In nucleotides, the CDR3 is TGTGCCAGCTCACGGCAACTAGCGGGCCACCCCGGGGAGCTGTTTTTT. It codes for CASSRQLAGHPGELFF.

As concerns this clone: A read error may produce the germline difference seen at one junction end. The chain has TRBV28 and TRBJ2-7; D ambiguous. This CDR3 is 14 amino acids long. In germline, CDR1 is MDHEN, CDR2 SYDVKM. The CDR3 here is CAGSLGRIGYEQYF. CDR3 nucleotide sequence: TGTGCCGGCAGTTTAGGGCGGATTGGCTACGAGCAGTACTTC.

The chain employs TRBV7-9 and TRBJ2-5; unclear D gene. The germline V and J ends were trimmed by 3 bases and 2 bases, with 10 bases remaining between them. Germline CDR1 reads SEHNR; CDR2 reads FQNEAQ (reference sequence). This CDR3 comprises 14 residues. CDR3 nucleotide sequence: TGTGCCAGCAGCTTTATGGCAGGTCAAGAGACCCAGTACTTC. Amino acids: CASSFMAGQETQYF.

The rearrangement joins TRBV6-5 to TRBJ2-7; TRBD2 agrees at 10 bases. The germline CDR1 and CDR2 sequences are MNHEY and SVGAGI. Germline trimming cut 7 bases from V and 5 bases from J; bases unmatched to any gene: 8. This CDR3 has 14 amino acids. The CDR3 DNA reads as TGTGCCAGCAAGCGGGAGGGTGTGATCAACGAGCAGTACTTC. Amino acids: CASKREGVINEQYF.

This clone was seen once. The genes are TRBV2 and TRBJ1-2; D remains unclear. Germline loops: CDR1 SNHLY, CDR2 FYNNEI. This CDR3 contains 11 residues. The V gene lost 9 bases and the J gene lost 7 bases, with 12 bases spanning the gap. CDR3 residues: CASTQEGGYTF. DNA of the CDR3: TGTGCCAGTACTCAGGAGGGTGGCTACACCTTC. The whole variable domain, remainder taken from reference TRBV2 and TRBJ1-2, is EPEVTQTPSHQVTQMGQEVILRCVPISNHLYFYWYRQILGQKVEFLVSFYNNEISEKSEIFDDQFSVERPDGSNFTLKIRSTKLEDSAMYFCASTQEGGYTFGSGTRLTVV.

V gene TRBV29-1 combines with J gene TRBJ2-1; 8 bases align to TRBD1. Unmatched junction bases numbered 8, after V lost 6 bases and J lost 7 bases. Germline V gene sequence: CDR1 SQVTM, CDR2 ANQGSEA. This CDR3 region has 13 residues. In nucleotides, the CDR3 is TGCAGCGTGCTCGGGACAGGTCTAAATGAGCAGTTCTTC. Protein sequence: CSVLGTGLNEQFF.

In this sample, this clone turned up a few times. V usage is TRBV2 and J usage is TRBJ1-3; 7 positions match TRBD1. J was trimmed by 2 bases and V by 7 bases; bases with no gene match: 11. CDR1 is SNHLY and CDR2 is FYNNEI in the germline V gene. The CDR3 runs to 16 residues. CDR3 protein: CASKGGLTGAGNTIYF. CDR3 DNA sequence: TGTGCCAGCAAGGGGGGATTAACAGGGGCTGGAAACACCATATATTTT.

The chain links TRBV28 to TRBJ1-2, with D hard to call. The V gene's germline CDR1 is MDHEN and CDR2 SYDVKM. The CDR3 contains 14 residues. The V end was cut by 1 base, the J end by 5 bases, with 11 bases between. The CDR3 sequence is CASSLLGRAYGYTF. The CDR3 region has the DNA TGTGCCAGCAGTTTATTAGGCCGAGCTTATGGCTACACCTTC.

A word on this clone: A read error may be the cause here, since a much bigger clone is one base away. This chain connects TRBV28 to TRBJ2-7; 13 bases are shared with TRBD2. CDR1 MDHEN and CDR2 SYDVKM come from the germline V gene. Trimming took 6 bases from V and 9 from J; bases not matched to a gene: 5. CDR3 length: 13 residues. The CDR3: CASRTSGRAGQYF. CDR3 bases: TGTGCCAGCAGAACTAGCGGGAGGGCCGGGCAGTACTTC.

This clone came up once. The rearrangement joins TRBV19 to TRBJ2-2, with unresolved D. The CDR3 consists of 15 residues. V was trimmed by 3 bases and J by 1 base, leaving 9 bases between them. The V gene's germline CDR1 is LNHDA and CDR2 SQIVND (reference sequence). The CDR3 here is CASSIKAGNTGELFF. The CDR3 DNA reads TGTGCCAGTAGTATTAAGGCAGGGAACACCGGGGAGCTGTTTTTT.

Turning to this clone: Other DNA sequences within the sample encode an identical CDR3. The chain links TRBV5-6 to TRBJ2-7, with D unclear. CDR1 is SGHDT, CDR2 YYEEEE, per germline. V was pared by 1 base and J by 6 bases, with 8 bases between. The CDR3 has 12 residues. This CDR3 is CASSLLGFEQYF. CDR3 bases: TGTGCCAGCAGCTTGTTGGGGTTCGAGCAGTACTTC. The full variable domain, completed using reference TRBV5-6 and TRBJ2-7, is DAGVTQSPTHLIKTRGQQVTLRCSPKSGHDTVSWYQQALGQGPQFIFQYYEEEERQRGNFPDRFSGHQFPNYSSELNVNALLLGDSALYLCASSLLGFEQYFGPGTRLTVT.

For this clone: The junction departs from germline at one end; a sequencing error may be responsible. The V and J genes are TRBV7-8 and TRBJ2-5; possible D gene TRBD1, 6 bases. Germline V lookup: CDR1 SGHVS, CDR2 FQNEAQ. CDR3 length equals 14 residues. The DNA for the CDR3 is TGTGCCAGCAGCTCCCACCGGACAGAAGAGACCCAGCACTTC. Its protein is CASSSHRTEETQHF.

This rearrangement joins TRBV7-9 to TRBJ2-5, with TRBD2 identical over 11 bases. The germline CDR1 and CDR2 sequences are SEHNR and FQNEAQ (reference sequence). Trimming at V came to 5 bases and at J to 5 bases, leaving 13 bases not matched to a gene. This CDR3 has 17 amino acids. CDR3: CASSQAQTSGVGETQYF. The CDR3 region has the DNA TGTGCCAGCAGCCAAGCCCAGACTAGCGGGGTGGGGGAGACCCAGTACTTC.

Turning to this clone: A far bigger clonotype differs at one base, so this is likely a read error. V usage is TRBV30 and J usage is TRBJ1-1, with D perhaps TRBD1 (6 bases). The CDR3 runs 15 residues. V was clipped by 3 bases and J by 4 bases, with 18 bases between them. CDR1 is GTSNPN, CDR2 SVGIG, per germline (reference sequence). The CDR3 sequence is CAWSLGQKKSTEAFF. The DNA for the CDR3 is TGTGCCTGGAGCCTTGGACAGAAAAAGAGCACTGAAGCTTTCTTT.